Shown below are 6 T cell receptor beta chains from a single sample sequenced in a study of identical twins. TCRdb reanalysed the 5' RACE reads using MiXCR and keeps one entry per CDR3 protein. The sample holds 1.5 million or so distinct CDR3 sequences, under 35% seen once. Sequencing used cord blood. All receptors derive from a newborn girl in good health.

This chain joins TRBV5-6 and TRBJ2-5; 7 bases agree with TRBD2. The CDR3 has 16 residues. The V gene's germline CDR1 is SGHDT and CDR2 YYEEEE. With V trimmed by 1 base and J by 11 bases, 17 bases remained unmatched. CDR3 loop: CASSLSWRELLDEQYF. The DNA for the CDR3 is TGTGCCAGCAGCTTGTCGTGGCGGGAGTTGTTGGATGAGCAGTACTTC.

V is TRBV5-1 and J is TRBJ1-5, with a tentative D call TRBD1 (6 bases). The V end was cut by 3 bases, the J end by 6 bases, with 19 bases between. From germline, CDR1 is SGHRS and CDR2 YFSETQ. The CDR3 is 16 amino acids. Here the CDR3 reads CASSSAPQGGGQPQHF. Written as DNA, the CDR3 is TGCGCCAGCAGCTCGGCGCCACAGGGTGGGGGTCAGCCCCAGCATTTT.

V and J are TRBV3-1 and TRBJ1-1; TRBD1 is a possible D gene (6 bases). With 0 bases removed from V and 0 bases from J, the gap between germline ends came to 11 bases. The CDR3 consists of 16 residues. The germline CDR1 and CDR2 sequences are LGHDT and YNNKEL (reference sequence). CDR3: CASSQETGRMNTEAFF. CDR3 nucleotide sequence: TGTGCCAGCAGCCAAGAAACAGGGAGGATGAACACTGAAGCTTTCTTT.

This chain connects TRBV10-3 to TRBJ2-5; D not resolved. Trimming stripped 4 bases from V and 4 bases from J, with 7 bases between. CDR3 length: 12 residues. Germline V gene lookup returns CDR1 ENHRY and CDR2 SYGVKD. In nucleotides, the CDR3 is TGTGCCATCAGTGCAAACCTAGAGACCCAGTACTTC. Residues: CAISANLETQYF.

In this sample, this clonotype turned up a few times. The chain links TRBV27 to TRBJ2-4, with 7 bases that match TRBD2. Germline V CDR1 and CDR2: MNHEY, SMNVEV (reference sequence). This CDR3 is 15 amino acids long. V shed 3 bases and J 3 bases; nucleotides not matched to a gene: 5. The CDR3 region has the DNA TGTGCCAGCAGTTTCAATCGGGAGGACAAAAACATTCAGTACTTC. Residues: CASSFNREDKNIQYF.

The CDR3 sequence is CASRMGNTEAFF. CDR3 in DNA: TGTGCCAGCAGGATGGGGAACACTGAAGCTTTCTTT. The chain links TRBV28 to TRBJ1-1; the D is unclear. Germline values: CDR1 MDHEN, CDR2 SYDVKM. V lost 6 bases, J lost 1 base, and 6 bases lay in between. The CDR3 consists of 12 residues.